This TCR beta chain was identified in a study of CD8 T cells in ankylosing spondylitis. Ten or more counts support this clonotype. Its antigen is as yet unknown. TCRdb re-analysed the 5' RACE reads in MiXCR, keeping a single row per CDR3 protein. The sample contains tens of thousands of distinct CDR3 sequences, roughly 5.3% of which appear only once. Overall study findings and caveats: In the blood and synovial fluid of reactive arthritis, some motif variants had been previously reported. Significantly higher representation of disease-linked clones was reported for matched ankylosing spondylitis synovial fluid.

The CDR3 loop spans 20 amino acids. The genes are TRBV12-2 and TRBJ1-1; TRBD1 was called by the table and not checked on the DNA. TRBV12-2 is classified as a pseudogene. Sample: blood, either unsorted or a sorted T cell fraction (not recorded which). The TCR originated in a male donor with ankylosing spondylitis or in good health (not recorded which). CDR3 DNA sequence: TGTGCAAGTCGCCCGTTACGCCTCCGGGACAGGGGGTTTGCGGACACTGAAGCTTTCTTT. This translates into CASRPLRLRDRGFADTEAFF.